This T cell receptor beta chain was captured by sequencing in a study of blood T cell repertoires in COVID-19. Study as a whole: The United States, Italy and Spain provided the acute and convalescent COVID-19 samples. PBMCs, B-cell-depleted T cells, or T cells provided the cDNA or gDNA that made up the material.

Per the original methods: Researchers report that nucleated cell counts were estimated from reference gene primer amplification. The protocol was immunoSEQ multiplex PCR, while the TCRdb copy is restricted to in-frame clones and leaves out a portion. From that table come the V and J calls and clone size; the DNA was used to work out D and trimming. The sample lists tens of thousands of clones, around 86% occurring once. There are 15 residues in the CDR3. Trimming took 1 base from V and 7 from J; bases not matched to a gene: 5. Germline V lookup: CDR1 SEHNR, CDR2 FQNEAQ (reference sequence). This clonotype was obtained from a woman at least 80 years old with acute or convalescent COVID-19. The sample comprised peripheral blood. J is TRBJ1-4 and V is TRBV7-9; 8 bases are shared with TRBD1. The CDR3 nucleotides are TGTGCCAGCAGCTTAGATCAGGGGGCTGGTGAAAAACTGTTTTTT. Translation gives CASSLDQGAGEKLFF.